The T cell receptor beta chain described here comes from a study of quantifying T cell responses using KT2 cells. The overall study: Reverse transcription used primers in the TCR alpha and beta constant regions.

A single-stranded UMI oligo with SP2 sequence was ligated to cDNA 3' ends. An equimolar mix of RC1.1 and RC1.2 primed the beta chain across TRBC1 and TRBC2. One entry per CDR3 protein results from TCRdb running MiXCR on the UMI-ligation and nested PCR reads. This table has about 50,000 distinct CDR3 sequences, 9.5% to 13% appearing once. The CDR3 is made up of 14 amino acids. V was clipped by 1 base and J by 1 base; unmatched bases: 3. Germline V gives CDR1 DFQATT, CDR2 SNEGSKA (reference sequence). Source material: PBMCs spiked with cells of the T cell clone KT2. The TCR originated in a human donor. The chain recombines TRBV20-1 with TRBJ1-1; 7 positions agree with TRBD1. CDR3: CSARGDSGNTEAFF. CDR3 coding DNA: TGCAGTGCTAGAGGGGACAGCGGGAACACTGAAGCTTTCTTT.